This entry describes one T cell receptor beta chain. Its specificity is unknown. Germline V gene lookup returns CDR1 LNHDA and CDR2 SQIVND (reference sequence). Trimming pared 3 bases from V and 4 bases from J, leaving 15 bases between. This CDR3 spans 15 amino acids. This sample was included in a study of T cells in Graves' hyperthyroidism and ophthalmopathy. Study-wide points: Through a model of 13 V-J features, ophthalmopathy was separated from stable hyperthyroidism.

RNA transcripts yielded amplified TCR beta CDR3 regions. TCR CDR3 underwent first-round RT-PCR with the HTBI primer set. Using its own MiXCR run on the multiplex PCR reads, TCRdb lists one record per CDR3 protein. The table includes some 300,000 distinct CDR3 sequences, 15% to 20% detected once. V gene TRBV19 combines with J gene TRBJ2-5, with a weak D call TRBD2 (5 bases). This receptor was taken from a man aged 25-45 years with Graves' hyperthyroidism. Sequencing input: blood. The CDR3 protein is CASSIEQAGGETQYF. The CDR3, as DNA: TGTGCCAGTAGTATTGAGCAGGCAGGAGGAGAGACCCAGTACTTC.